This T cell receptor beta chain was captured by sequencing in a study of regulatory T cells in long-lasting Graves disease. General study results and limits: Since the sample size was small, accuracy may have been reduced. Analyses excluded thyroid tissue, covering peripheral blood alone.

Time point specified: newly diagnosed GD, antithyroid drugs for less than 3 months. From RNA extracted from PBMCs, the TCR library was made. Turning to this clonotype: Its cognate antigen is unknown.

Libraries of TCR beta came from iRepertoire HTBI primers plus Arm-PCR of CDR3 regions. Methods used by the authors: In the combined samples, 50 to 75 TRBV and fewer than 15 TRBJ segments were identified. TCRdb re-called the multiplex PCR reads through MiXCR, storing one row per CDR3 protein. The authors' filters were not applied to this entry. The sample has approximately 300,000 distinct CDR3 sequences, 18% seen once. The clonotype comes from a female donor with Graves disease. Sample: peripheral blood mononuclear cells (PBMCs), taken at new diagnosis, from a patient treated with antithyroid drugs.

CDR3 nucleotides: TGTGCCAGCAGCCCGAACCGGCAGGGCGGGAAGACTGAAGCTTTCTTT. Encoded protein: CASSPNRQGGKTEAFF. The J gene is TRBJ1-1, the V gene TRBV11-2; D may be TRBD1 (5 bases). V was shortened by 5 bases and J by 5 bases, with 21 bases between the two germline ends. Germline V gene data show CDR1 as SGHAT and CDR2 as FQNNGV. This CDR3 spans 16 amino acids.